The next 4 T cell receptor beta chains were all read from a single sample in a study of blood T cell repertoires in COVID-19. Sequenced by immunoSEQ multiplex PCR; TCRdb stores in-frame clones only, minus some. The table lists more than 250,000 clones, approximately 80% of them singletons. The sequenced sample consisted of peripheral blood. Receptors originate from a human donor in a cohort sampled during active COVID-19.

Here the CDR3 DNA reads TGTGCCAGCTCACAATTTGCGAACAGGGAAGAGACCCAGTACTTC. Protein product: CASSQFANREETQYF. V and J are TRBV18 and TRBJ2-5; D is possibly TRBD1 (6 bases). The length of the CDR3 is 15 residues. CDR1 and CDR2 (germline): KGHSH, LQKENI. The V gene lost 4 bases and the J gene lost 3 bases, with 15 bases spanning the gap. The full variable domain, in which reference TRBV18 and TRBJ2-5 provide the parts outside the CDR3, is NAGVMQNPRHLVRRRGQEARLRCSPMKGHSHVYWYRQLPEEGLKFMVYLQKENIIDESGMPKERFSAEFPKEGPSILRIQQVVRGDSAAYFCASSQFANREETQYFGPGTRLLVL.

The chain carries TRBV7-2 and TRBJ2-7, with 7 bases that match TRBD1. The germline V gene encodes CDR1 SGHTA and CDR2 FQGNSA. Trimming removed 5 bases from V and 0 bases from J; junction bases left unmatched: 10. This CDR3 comprises 16 residues. CDR3 protein: CASSPDQTGLSYEQYF. For the CDR3, the DNA is TGTGCCAGCAGCCCGGATCAGACAGGGCTCTCCTACGAGCAGTACTTC.

The V call is TRBV6-5, the J call TRBJ2-7; TRBD1 matches at 10 bases. CDR3 size: 15 residues. Germline loops: CDR1 MNHEY, CDR2 SVGAGI. Germline trimming cut 5 bases from V and 4 bases from J; bases unmatched to any gene: 8. CDR3 bases: TGTGCCAGCAGTCCCAGGGACAGGGGACCTTACGAGCAGTACTTC. Its translation: CASSPRDRGPYEQYF.

This clone was found many times. This chain uses TRBV19 with TRBJ1-1; D remains unclear. This CDR3 region has 16 residues. Trimming removed 6 bases at V and 3 bases at J, with 20 bases between. CDR1 and CDR2 (germline): LNHDA, SQIVND (reference sequence). This chain's CDR3 is CASRLFHQMLDTEAFF. The CDR3, as DNA: TGTGCCAGTAGGCTTTTTCATCAGATGTTGGACACTGAAGCTTTCTTT.